The rows below give T cell receptor beta chains drawn from one sample of a study of blood T cells in healthy people across ages. MiXCR, run by TCRdb on the 5' RACE reads, gives a single entry per CDR3 protein. The sample includes 600,000 or so distinct CDR3 sequences, 20% to 25% of them seen just once. Sequencing was done on a sample of blood. Every receptor here comes from a man aged 70-80 years in good health. Each CDR3 is given with its conserved first and last residue.

>TRBJ2-7|TRBV12-3/TRBV12-4
CASSLAVGNEQYF
>TRBJ2-1|TRBV11-2
CASSLLASCNEQFF
>NA|TRBV3-1
CASSQEPREFYEQYF
>TRBJ1-2|TRBV20-1
CSARLTGALYGYTF
>TRBJ2-7|TRBV2
CASKEGTPYEQYF
>TRBJ2-1|TRBV24-1
CATSDSRTGDNEQFF
>TRBJ2-3|TRBV6-5
CASSQAGGRTDTQYF
>TRBJ2-7|TRBV9
CASSQGVGSYEQYF
>NA|TRBV18
CASSPGGFPYNEQFF
>TRBJ2-3|TRBV6-5
CASRTAGGRRTDTQYF
>NA|TRBV28
CASSTQGSEQFF
>TRBJ2-4|TRBV6-2/TRBV6-3
CASSYGRGANIQYF
>TRBJ1-2|TRBV20-1
CSARGPDRSYTF
>NA|TRBV9
CASSVAVSHGEQYF
>TRBJ2-3|TRBV5-1
CASSLVARSSTDTQYF
>TRBJ1-5|TRBV28
CASSLGYQPQHF
>TRBJ2-2|TRBV7-8
CASSLALADNTGELFF
>TRBJ1-4|TRBV20-1
CSAIVGATNEKLFF
>TRBJ2-1|TRBV12-3/TRBV12-4
CASSLLTSGEQFF
>TRBJ1-4|TRBV12-3/TRBV12-4
CASSRQGTEKLFF
>NA|TRBV20-1
CSAAGASEQFF
>TRBJ1-5|TRBV2
CASSGGTQNQPQHF
>TRBJ2-3|TRBV2
CASSLGLASPDTQYF
>TRBJ1-5|TRBV20-1
CSANREGSNQPQHF
>TRBJ1-1|TRBV12-3/TRBV12-4
CASSSFTEAFF
>TRBJ1-5|TRBV7-8
CASSLAASHNQPQHF
>TRBJ1-1|TRBV5-1
CASSLDGDSEAFF